A selection of T cell receptor beta chains follows, all from one sample in a study of tumor and adjacent non-tumor tissue in lung cancer. TCRdb recomputed calls from the multiplex PCR reads with MiXCR, one row per CDR3 protein. The data hold over 40,000 distinct CDR3 sequences, with 74% observed a single time. Sequencing was done on a sample of distant non-tumor lung tissue. The receptors here all came from a woman aged 55-70 years with non-small cell lung cancer. Each CDR3 is given with its conserved first and last residue. Fields, in order: V gene, D gene, J gene, clone size, CDR3 DNA, CDR3 protein. The D gene is left open where the match is weak. The size of a clone is reported for some rows only, either as once, few or many, or as a class for expanded clones.

V: TRBV4-1
D: .
J: TRBJ1-3
size: .
DNA: TGCGCCAGCAGCCAAGATCGGGCGGGACCGAGTCCTGGAAACACCATATATTTT
CDR3: CASSQDRAGPSPGNTIYF

V: TRBV20-1
D: .
J: TRBJ1-1
size: .
DNA: TGCGGTGCTAGGGTTTACGGGCAGGGCATGAACACTGAAGCTTTCTTT
CDR3: CGARVYGQGMNTEAFF

V: TRBV6-5
D: .
J: TRBJ2-7
size: .
DNA: TGTGCCAGCTGTCGCCGGGCTTCAATTTACGAGCAGTACTTC
CDR3: CASCRRASIYEQYF

V: TRBV7-2
D: .
J: TRBJ1-5
size: .
DNA: TGTGCCAGCAGCTTAGGGTCAGGTCAGCCCCAGCATTTT
CDR3: CASSLGSGQPQHF

V: TRBV4-1
D: TRBD2
J: TRBJ2-1
size: .
DNA: TGCGCCAGCAGCCGTACGGGGCTAGCGGGGGCCAGGTTCTTC
CDR3: CASSRTGLAGARFF

V: TRBV6-2/TRBV6-3
D: TRBD1
J: TRBJ1-5
size: once
DNA: TGTGCCAGCAGTTACTGGACAGGAGATAGCAATCAGCCCCAGTATTTC
CDR3: CASSYWTGDSNQPQYF

V: TRBV11-2
D: .
J: TRBJ2-1
size: .
DNA: TGTGCCAGCAGCATGACGGGGGCAGTCAATGAGCAGTTCTTC
CDR3: CASSMTGAVNEQFF

V: TRBV6-2/TRBV6-3
D: .
J: TRBJ2-1
size: .
DNA: TGTGCCAGCACCAATCCCGTTTTAGCGGAGAGGGACAATGGGCAGTTCTTC
CDR3: CASTNPVLAERDNGQFF

V: TRBV5-1
D: .
J: TRBJ1-1
size: few
DNA: TGCGCCAGCATCGCCGGTCTCGGGTCCACTGAAGCTTTCTTT
CDR3: CASIAGLGSTEAFF

V: TRBV5-1
D: TRBD1
J: TRBJ1-1
size: .
DNA: TGCGCCAGCAGCCCCGCGACAGGGAACACTGAAGCTTCCTTT
CDR3: CASSPATGNTEASF

V: TRBV4-1
D: .
J: TRBJ1-4
size: few
DNA: TGTGCCAGCAGCCAAGATCAGGCGGAGCGATCAGAAAAGCTGTTTTTT
CDR3: CASSQDQAERSEKLFF

V: TRBV7-9
D: .
J: TRBJ1-4
size: .
DNA: TGTGCCAGCAGCCTCGGACGGACTAATGAAAAACTGTTTTTT
CDR3: CASSLGRTNEKLFF

V: TRBV6-5
D: .
J: TRBJ2-5
size: .
DNA: TGTGCCAACAGTGCCCAGGGTGAGGGAGAGACCCAGTACTTC
CDR3: CANSAQGEGETQYF

V: TRBV6-2/TRBV6-3
D: .
J: TRBJ2-4
size: .
DNA: TGTGCCAGCATTTACGTTGTTCAAAACATTCAGTACTTC
CDR3: CASIYVVQNIQYF

V: TRBV4-3
D: .
J: TRBJ1-6
size: .
DNA: TGCGCCAGCAGCCAGCGAAAGGGGAATAATTCACCCCTCCACTTT
CDR3: CASSQRKGNNSPLHF

V: TRBV11-3
D: .
J: TRBJ2-3
size: .
DNA: TGTGCCAGCAGCCCCAGCCAGAAGGAGAGTACAGATACGCAGTATTTT
CDR3: CASSPSQKESTDTQYF

V: TRBV6-5
D: TRBD1
J: TRBJ2-4
size: .
DNA: TGTGCCAGTACTTCCCCGGGACAGGGTCTTTACATTCAGTACTTC
CDR3: CASTSPGQGLYIQYF

V: TRBV11-3
D: .
J: TRBJ1-1
size: .
DNA: TGTGCCATCAGCTTGGGTCTGCTGAACACTGAAGTTTTCTTT
CDR3: CAISLGLLNTEVFF